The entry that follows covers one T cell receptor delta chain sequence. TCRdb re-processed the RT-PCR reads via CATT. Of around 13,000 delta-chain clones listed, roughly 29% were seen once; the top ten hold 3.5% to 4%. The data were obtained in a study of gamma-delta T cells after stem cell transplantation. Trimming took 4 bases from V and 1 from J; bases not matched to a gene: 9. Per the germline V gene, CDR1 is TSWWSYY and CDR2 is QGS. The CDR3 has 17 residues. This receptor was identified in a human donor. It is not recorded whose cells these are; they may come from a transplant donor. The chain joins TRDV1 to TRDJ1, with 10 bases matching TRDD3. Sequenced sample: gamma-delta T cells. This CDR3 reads CALGVTRGDTFTDKLIF. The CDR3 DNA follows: TGTGCTCTTGGGGTGACTAGGGGGGATACGTTCACCGATAAACTCATCTTT.